This T cell receptor (beta chain) originates from a study of T cells in Graves' hyperthyroidism and ophthalmopathy (dated by TCRdb to between 2017 and 2020). Context from the whole study: Peripheral blood samples were taken at initial diagnosis, before any treatment was given. To identify distinguishing TCR V-J signatures, a discovery cohort of around 100 patients was used, comprising 40 to 45 with Graves' ophthalmopathy and 57 with stable Graves' hyperthyroidism. Prospective prediction of ophthalmopathy was tested in an independent validation cohort of some 19 hyperthyroidism patients and 17 patients who later progressed to ophthalmopathy. The roughly 100 discovery patients were divided at random into training and test sets in a 7:3 ratio. The study also compared thyroid tissue and blood T-cell repertoires from roughly six Graves' hyperthyroidism patients. After blood sampling, hyperthyroidism patients were treated with methimazole at a starting dose of 30 mg daily, and ophthalmopathy patients were treated with high-dose intravenous methylprednisolone. TCR Vbeta CDR3 sequencing of 135 peripheral blood samples (over 40 ophthalmopathy, roughly 74 hyperthyroidism and around 17 progressor patients) is reported in the paper. Results and caveats for the whole study, not just this receptor: In validation, progression to ophthalmopathy was predicted by the model with 55% to 71% sensitivity and about 72% specificity, a median of about 6.8 months before onset. Most expanded thyroid clonotypes (frequency above 0.001) were also found in blood, which suggests that blood repertoires may mirror thyroid immune responses. Sample size was not statistically predetermined, and investigators were not blinded to group allocation. Ophthalmopathy was separated from stable hyperthyroidism by a 13 V-J signature model, with around 90% sensitivity and approximately 84% specificity obtained in cross-validation and 80%/75% obtained in testing.

In the case of this clonotype: The clone's antigen remains unknown. No base-level quality is on record; no much larger clone is a single base apart.

V loses 3 bases, J loses 8 bases, and the germline ends lie 13 bases apart. CDR1 and CDR2, per the germline V gene, are SQVTM and ANQGSEA. The CDR3 goes from the cysteine to the phenylalanine over 12 residues. Left in the record is the CDR3 DNA by itself, 36 bases read in frame from the first base. Stable Graves' hyperthyroidism was defined as no progression to ophthalmopathy during 18 months of follow-up. Hyperthyroidism patients were newly diagnosed, had a disease duration of under 2 months, and were aged 18 to 65 years. Patients with uncontrolled infections, other autoimmune diseases, pregnancy or lactation were excluded. Diagnoses were based on clinical symptoms, serum thyroxine and TRAb, thyroid ultrasound and orbital computed tomography. PBMCs were isolated from roughly 10 ml of fresh peripheral blood by Ficoll-Paque density gradient centrifugation. Total RNA was extracted with Trizol reagent, and quality was checked on an Agilent 2100 Bioanalyzer.

The TCR beta CDR3 regions were amplified from RNA transcripts. The first round of RT-PCR for the TCR CDR3 was performed with the HTBI primer set and the Qiagen OneStep RT-PCR kit. Libraries were constructed in a second round of multiplex PCR, after which size selection and purification were performed. Paired-end sequencing of the libraries was performed with 100 bp reads on an Illumina HiSeq2000. On the study's bioinformatics: SOAPnuke was used to process the raw data, throwing out any read that contained adapters or uncalled bases, had a mean Phred below 15, or lacked an exact constant-primer or identifier match. COPE v1.2.5 was used to merge high-quality paired reads, and clonotypes were defined as unique nucleotide sequences. MiTCR v1.1 was used to align clonotypes to the IMGT TRBV, TRBD and TRBJ reference segments. Analysis was restricted to V-J combinations with a frequency above 0.0001, which covered 99.2% of repertoires. A TCS score was defined as the ratio between F50 (clonal expansion) and ExV (chaos), using BLOSUM62-based TCRdist between CDR3 peptides within each V-J. Welch's t-statistics and random forest reduced fewer than 550 V-J features to fewer than 15, which were used in a naive Bayes classifier (R e1071). TCRdb reprocessed the public reads (quality trimming at Q25 with fastp, clone calling with MiXCR) and kept in-frame beta chains. When rows share a CDR3 protein, they turn into one entry using the most common DNA and genes. These V and J calls rely on TCRdb rather than the paper's analysis. The sample includes under 250,000 distinct CDR3 sequences, with roughly a sixth observed a single time. About 50% of the sample is taken by the ten largest.

Sequencing was done on a sample of blood. The sequence derives from a woman aged 45-65 years with Graves' hyperthyroidism. The chain is encoded by TRBV29-1 joined to TRBJ1-2, with no confidently assigned D gene. The CDR3 sequence is CSVEFGAGGYTF. The bases are TGCAGCGTTGAGTTCGGTGCCGGGGGCTACACCTTC.